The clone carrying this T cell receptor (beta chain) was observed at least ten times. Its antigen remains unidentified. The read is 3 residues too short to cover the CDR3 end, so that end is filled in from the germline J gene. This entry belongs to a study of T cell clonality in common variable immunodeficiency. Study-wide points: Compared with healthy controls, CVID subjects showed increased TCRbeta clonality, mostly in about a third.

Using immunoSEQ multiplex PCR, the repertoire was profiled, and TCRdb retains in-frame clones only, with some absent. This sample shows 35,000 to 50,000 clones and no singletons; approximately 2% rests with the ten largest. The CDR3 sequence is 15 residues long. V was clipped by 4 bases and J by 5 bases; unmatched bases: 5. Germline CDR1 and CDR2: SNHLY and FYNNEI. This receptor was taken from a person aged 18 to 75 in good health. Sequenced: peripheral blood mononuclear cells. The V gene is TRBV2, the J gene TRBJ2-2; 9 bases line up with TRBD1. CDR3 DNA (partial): TGTGCCAGCAGTGGGGGACAGGGATCGACCGGGGAG. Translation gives CASSGGQGSTGE. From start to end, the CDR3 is CASSGGQGSTGELFF.